This T cell receptor beta chain was sequenced during a study of shared clonotypes between healthy human individuals (dated by TCRdb to 2018 to 2020). Some background on the complete study: The cohort comprised two women and a few men aged 18 to 49 years. Libraries were prepared and TCR repertoires were sequenced by different laboratories using diverse techniques, in order to increase sequencing depth and limit assay-specific biases. Between about 0.85 and 9.5 billion PBMCs per donor were obtained by leukapheresis. To estimate repertoire size and how much clonotypes are shared between individuals, the study performed deep sequencing of blood TCR repertoires from roughly five healthy adults. For each donor, three plates each were used for CD4 naive and CD4 memory, two plates were used for CD8 naive, and one plate was used for CD8 memory.

Using the deep immunoSEQ assay, TCR CDR3 regions were amplified from genomic DNA by multiplex PCR. For each cell subset, the extracted genomic DNA was distributed evenly across all wells of several immunoSEQ 96-well plates, and each plate served as one replicate. For sorted subsets, roughly 200 ng genomic DNA, equal to about 30,000 T cell genomes, was loaded into each replicate PCR. The purified libraries were quantified using a Qubit 3.0 fluorometer, sized with a Bioanalyzer 2100, and then quantified again using the KAPA Library Quantification kit. Every immunoSEQ 96-well plate was sequenced on a dedicated single-read 150-cycle Illumina NextSeq 550 flow cell. As for the original processing: Because only junctional sequences without quality scores were contained in the immunoSEQ output, filtering matching that applied to full-length reads could not be performed. To assign V/J genes and CDR3, sequences were annotated against IMGT germline references using PyIR, a Python wrapper for IgBLAST v1.9. Reads with weak V/J assignments (E-value above 1e-6), missing CDR3, stop codons, out-of-frame junctions, or ambiguous translated residues were removed. V3J clonotypes were defined by identical inferred V gene, J gene, and CDR3 amino acid sequence. The percentage overlap between two repertoires was calculated by dividing the number of shared unique clonotypes by the size of the smaller repertoire. Repertoire richness was assessed with RTK rarefaction, the Chao1 estimator, and Recon v2.1 estimates of unobserved clonotypes. Generation probabilities were computed with OLGA for all TCRbeta clonotypes obtained by the gDNA method from several donors. The table comes from immuneACCESS by way of TCRdb, which keeps in-frame sequences with V and J called. Part of the clones is missing from these tables; in studies checked, under half for an unresolved V gene and the rest for unknown reasons. D and trimming come from the DNA, and the V and J calls and clone size come from that table. A total of hundreds of thousands of clones appear in this sample, nearly 98% of them only once. The top ten clonotypes cover 0.3% of the sample.

For the CD8 naive samples, CD45RO-negative cells were positively selected for CCR7, yielding a CD45RA+CCR7+ population from which TemRA cells were excluded. Donors were healthy HIV-negative adults with no recently reported acute infections or vaccinations. Every donor was a Caucasian adult living in Nashville, Tennessee, USA. Blood was obtained by leukapheresis, after which PBMCs were separated by Ficoll-Histopaque density gradient centrifugation and cryopreserved in liquid nitrogen vapor phase. Analytical flow cytometry was used to check the purity and quantity of each magnetically sorted T cell population. Genomic DNA was isolated from every sorted fraction and measured by UV absorbance on a Nanodrop 2000c. With respect to this clone: Its binding antigen is unknown. No base quality values were provided; no much bigger clone lies one nucleotide off.

General conclusions and limits of the study: The genetic and exposure-history diversity represented was limited by the small number of donors. Sharing across a few donors was observed for approximately 5% of naive CD4, less than 4% of naive CD8, over 2% of memory CD4, and around 0.4% of memory CD8 clonotypes. Incomplete sequencing was indicated by rarefaction of sorted-subset datasets, despite the large sequencing depth. Only blood was sampled, and tissue TCR repertoires likely differ from those in blood. Larger estimated clonotype richness was generally found for naive subsets than for memory subsets. Compared with non-shared clonotypes, the clonotypes found in all four sorted-subset donors had higher generation probabilities. Based on pairwise subsampling, the degree of clonotype sharing among donors was expected to be affected by sequencing depth.

The germline V gene provides CDR1 LGHNA and CDR2 YNFKEQ. The cysteine opens and the phenylalanine closes a CDR3 of 16 amino acids. CDR3 DNA is the only sequence kept; it has 48 bases, read in frame from the first base. Relative to germline, V is 0 bases shorter and J is 0 bases shorter, with 9 bases between their ends. This receptor was identified in a man younger than 40 in good health. Sequenced input: naive CD8+ T cells sorted from blood. The sample's cell subset or site label, decoded: CD45RA+CCR7+. The sequence links TRBV4-2 to TRBJ2-1; no D segment can be confidently identified. The CDR3 amino acid sequence is: CASSQDRSPSYNEQFF. The DNA sequence reads TGTGCCAGCAGCCAAGACAGGAGCCCCTCCTACAATGAGCAGTTCTTC.